Listed below are T cell receptor beta chains from one sample, sequenced in a study of identical twins. TCRdb processed the 5' RACE reads anew with MiXCR; each CDR3 protein has one entry. The profile covers fewer than 250,000 distinct CDR3 sequences, with around a tenth appearing a single time and around 5.1% taken by the ten largest. The sequenced sample consisted of memory (CD45RO+) T cells sorted from blood. These receptors were taken from a woman in her late teens or twenties in good health. The conserved cysteine and the conserved F or W are not part of the CDR3 here.

CDR3aa: ASSFETGGPYEQY
v_gene: TRBV5-1

CDR3aa: ASGLQGNTGELF
v_gene: TRBV12-5

CDR3aa: AISDFVASTDTQY
v_gene: TRBV10-3

CDR3aa: ASSDTLGLAGVLGNEQF
v_gene: TRBV10-2

CDR3aa: ASSPLTQPGGQY
v_gene: TRBV7-2

CDR3aa: ASSPEITGGESYEQY
v_gene: TRBV6-4

CDR3aa: ASSYVAGAGYNEQF
v_gene: TRBV6-2/TRBV6-3

CDR3aa: ASSSGQDNEQF
v_gene: TRBV18

CDR3aa: ASSSRTGNQPQH
v_gene: TRBV7-2

CDR3aa: ASSLFSGANTGELF
v_gene: TRBV5-8

CDR3aa: ASSFSSGGTDTQY
v_gene: TRBV12-3/TRBV12-4

CDR3aa: SAPVGSARNEQF
v_gene: TRBV20-1

CDR3aa: SALGEGNTEAF
v_gene: TRBV20-1

CDR3aa: TSSLTPSLTLLH
v_gene: TRBV12-3/TRBV12-4

CDR3aa: ASSKVGTISQGTN
v_gene: TRBV21-1

CDR3aa: SASDSGGAANEQF
v_gene: TRBV20-1

CDR3aa: ASSPPGTPLAF
v_gene: TRBV2

CDR3aa: ASSLLSSSYNEQF
v_gene: TRBV7-7

CDR3aa: ASSQDIGSSPLH
v_gene: TRBV3-1

CDR3aa: ASSKAGGPTTQY
v_gene: TRBV27

CDR3aa: ASSPDRTGIQGELF
v_gene: TRBV5-8

CDR3aa: ASSFSGRARYEQY
v_gene: TRBV6-2/TRBV6-3

CDR3aa: ASSYGTGWTDTQY
v_gene: TRBV5-1

CDR3aa: SVGRANEKLF
v_gene: TRBV29-1

CDR3aa: ASSSAGGTYQPQH
v_gene: TRBV7-2

CDR3aa: SASGGALNEQF
v_gene: TRBV20-1

CDR3aa: ASTILQGGYGYT
v_gene: TRBV6-1

CDR3aa: ASSLDPGIDYGYT
v_gene: TRBV5-1

CDR3aa: ASSSMTSSDTQY
v_gene: TRBV7-2

CDR3aa: ASSGDYDTEAF
v_gene: TRBV6-1

CDR3aa: ATSISRGPYSYEQY
v_gene: TRBV15

CDR3aa: ASSWGFGSYEQY
v_gene: TRBV5-6

CDR3aa: SAPRVLNTEAF
v_gene: TRBV20-1

CDR3aa: ASSAGQVPVGELF
v_gene: TRBV6-1

CDR3aa: ASSLGDRRTDTQY
v_gene: TRBV7-9

CDR3aa: SATRGGPEDTQY
v_gene: TRBV20-1

CDR3aa: ASKTGGANEKLF
v_gene: TRBV2

CDR3aa: ASSSVGARVETQY
v_gene: TRBV7-2

CDR3aa: SAGGGRGGYEQY
v_gene: TRBV20-1

CDR3aa: ASSPWERGGYT
v_gene: TRBV5-5

CDR3aa: SARSAPTSYNEQF
v_gene: TRBV20-1

CDR3aa: ASSLTSRDGETQY
v_gene: TRBV7-2

CDR3aa: ASSLDSIYSGELF
v_gene: TRBV5-1